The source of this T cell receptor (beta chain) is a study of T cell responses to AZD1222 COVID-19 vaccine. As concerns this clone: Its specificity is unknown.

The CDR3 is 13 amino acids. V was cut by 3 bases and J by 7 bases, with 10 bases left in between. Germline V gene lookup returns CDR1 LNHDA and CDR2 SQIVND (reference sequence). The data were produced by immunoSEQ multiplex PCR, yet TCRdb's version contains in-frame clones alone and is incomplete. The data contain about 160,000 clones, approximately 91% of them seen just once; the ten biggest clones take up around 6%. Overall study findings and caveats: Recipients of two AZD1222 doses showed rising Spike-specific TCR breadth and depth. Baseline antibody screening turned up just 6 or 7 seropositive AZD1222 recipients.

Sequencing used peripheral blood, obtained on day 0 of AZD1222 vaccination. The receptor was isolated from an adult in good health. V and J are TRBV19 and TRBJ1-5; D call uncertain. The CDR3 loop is CASSMVLSQPQHF. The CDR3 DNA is TGTGCCAGTAGTATGGTGTTAAGCCAGCCCCAGCATTTT.